This T cell receptor beta chain was found in a study of blood T cell repertoires in COVID-19. Looking at the study overall: From the United States, Italy and Spain came samples of acute and convalescent COVID-19.

The CDR3 spans 15 residues. Germline-derived CDR1 and CDR2 are SGDLS and YYNGEE. The germline V and J ends were trimmed by 0 bases and 4 bases, with 13 bases remaining between them. Authors' analysis steps: Reference gene primer amplification gave estimated nucleated cell counts. Method: immunoSEQ multiplex PCR; TCRdb's copy keeps in-frame clones and lacks some. That table furnishes V, J and clone size, whereas the DNA furnished D and trimming. The table has 250,000 to 350,000 clones, 87% seen once. This TCR derives from a woman aged 45-65 years who had recovered from COVID-19. The chain recombines TRBV9 with TRBJ1-1, with D possibly being TRBD1 (6 bases). Sequencing was done on a sample of peripheral blood. CDR3 amino acids: CASSVAGRTATEAFF. CDR3 sequence (DNA): TGTGCCAGCAGCGTAGCTGGGCGGACAGCCACTGAAGCTTTCTTT.